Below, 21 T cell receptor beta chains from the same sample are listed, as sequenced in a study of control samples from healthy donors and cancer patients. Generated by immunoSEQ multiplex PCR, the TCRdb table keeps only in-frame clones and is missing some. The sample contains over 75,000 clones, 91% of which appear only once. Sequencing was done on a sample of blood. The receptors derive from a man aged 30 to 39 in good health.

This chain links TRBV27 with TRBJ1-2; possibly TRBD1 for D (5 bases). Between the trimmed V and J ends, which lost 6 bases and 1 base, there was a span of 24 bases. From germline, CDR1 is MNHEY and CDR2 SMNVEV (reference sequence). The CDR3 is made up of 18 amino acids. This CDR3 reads CASSQAGQGRGFNYGYTF. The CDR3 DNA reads TGTGCCAGCAGCCAAGCGGGGCAGGGCCGAGGGTTTAACTATGGCTACACCTTC.

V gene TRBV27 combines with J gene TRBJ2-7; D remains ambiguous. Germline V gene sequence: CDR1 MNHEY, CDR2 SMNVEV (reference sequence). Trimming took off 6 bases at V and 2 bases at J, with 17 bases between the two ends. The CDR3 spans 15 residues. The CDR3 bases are TGTGCCAGCAGCGGCAGACGGGTGGGGACCTACGAGCAGTACTTC. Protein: CASSGRRVGTYEQYF.

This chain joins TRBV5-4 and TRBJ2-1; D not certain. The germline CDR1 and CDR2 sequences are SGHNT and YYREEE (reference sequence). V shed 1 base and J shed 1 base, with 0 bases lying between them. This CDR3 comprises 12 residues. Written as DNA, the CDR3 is TGTGCCAGCAGCTTGTCCTACAATGAGCAGTTCTTC. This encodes CASSLSYNEQFF. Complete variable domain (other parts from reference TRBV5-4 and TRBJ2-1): ETGVTQSPTHLIKTRGQQVTLRCSSQSGHNTVSWYQQALGQGPQFIFQYYREEENGRGNFPPRFSGLQFPNYSSELNVNALELDDSALYLCASSLSYNEQFFGPGTRLTVL.

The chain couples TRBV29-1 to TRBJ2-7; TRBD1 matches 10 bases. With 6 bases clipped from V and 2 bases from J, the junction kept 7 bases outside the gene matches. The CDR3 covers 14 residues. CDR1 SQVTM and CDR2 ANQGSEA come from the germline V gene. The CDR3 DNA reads TGCAGCGTCAGCGACAGGGGGCGGACCTACGAGCAGTACTTC. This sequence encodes CSVSDRGRTYEQYF.

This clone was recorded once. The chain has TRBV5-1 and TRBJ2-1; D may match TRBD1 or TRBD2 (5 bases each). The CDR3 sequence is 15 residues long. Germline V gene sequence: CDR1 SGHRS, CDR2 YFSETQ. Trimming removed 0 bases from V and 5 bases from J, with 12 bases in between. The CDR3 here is CASSLAGTLNNEQFF. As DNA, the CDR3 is TGCGCCAGCAGCTTGGCCGGGACCCTAAACAATGAGCAGTTCTTC.

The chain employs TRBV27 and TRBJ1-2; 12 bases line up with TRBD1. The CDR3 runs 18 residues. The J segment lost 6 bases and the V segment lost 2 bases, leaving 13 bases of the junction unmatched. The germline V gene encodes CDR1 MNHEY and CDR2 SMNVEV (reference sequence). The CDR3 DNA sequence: TGTGCCAGCAGTTTAGAAGGGGACAGGGGGCGCGGGGAAGATGGCTACACCTTC. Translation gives CASSLEGDRGRGEDGYTF.

The CDR3 nucleotides are TGTGCCAGCAGCCAACGATGGCAGGGCAACTATGGCTACACCTTC. It specifies CASSQRWQGNYGYTF. This chain links TRBV3-1 (or the pseudogene TRBV3-2) with TRBJ1-2; D might be TRBD1 (5 bases). CDR3 length: 15 amino acids. Looked up from germline, CDR1 is LGHDT and CDR2 is YNNKEL (reference sequence). Trimming cost V 2 bases and J 2 bases, with 12 bases left between them.

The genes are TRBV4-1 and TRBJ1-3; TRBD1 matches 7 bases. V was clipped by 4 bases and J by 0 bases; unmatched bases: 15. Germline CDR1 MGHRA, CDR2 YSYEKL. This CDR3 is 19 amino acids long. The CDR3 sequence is CASSPLSLTGKISGNTIYF. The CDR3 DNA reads TGCGCCAGCAGCCCCCTATCGCTGACAGGGAAGATCTCTGGAAACACCATATATTTT.

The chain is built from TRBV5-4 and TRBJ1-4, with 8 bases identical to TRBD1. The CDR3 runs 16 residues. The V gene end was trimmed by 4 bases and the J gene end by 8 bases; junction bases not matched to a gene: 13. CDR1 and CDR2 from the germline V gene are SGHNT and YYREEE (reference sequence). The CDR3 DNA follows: TGTGCCAGCAGCAGAACATACGGACAGGGCAGAGAAAAACTGTTTTTT. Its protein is CASSRTYGQGREKLFF.

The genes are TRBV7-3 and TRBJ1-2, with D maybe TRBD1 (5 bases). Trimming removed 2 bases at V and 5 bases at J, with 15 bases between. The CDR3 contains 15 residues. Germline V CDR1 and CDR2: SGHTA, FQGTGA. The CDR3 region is CASSLSEGPAYGYTF. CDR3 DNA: TGTGCCAGCAGCTTATCGGAGGGGCCCGCTTATGGCTACACCTTC.

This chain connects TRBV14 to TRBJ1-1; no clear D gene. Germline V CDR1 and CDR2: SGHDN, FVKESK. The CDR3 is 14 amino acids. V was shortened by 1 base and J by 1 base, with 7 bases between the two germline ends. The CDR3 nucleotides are TGTGCCAGCAGCCAAGGGGGAAGGAACACTGAAGCTTTCTTT. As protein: CASSQGGRNTEAFF.

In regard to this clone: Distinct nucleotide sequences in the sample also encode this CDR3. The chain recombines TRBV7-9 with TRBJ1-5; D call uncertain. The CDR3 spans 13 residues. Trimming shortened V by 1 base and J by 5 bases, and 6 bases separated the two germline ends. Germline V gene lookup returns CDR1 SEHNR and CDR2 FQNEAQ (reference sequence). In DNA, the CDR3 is TGTGCCAGCAGCTTAGGCCCTTATCAGCCCCAGCATTTT. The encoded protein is CASSLGPYQPQHF.

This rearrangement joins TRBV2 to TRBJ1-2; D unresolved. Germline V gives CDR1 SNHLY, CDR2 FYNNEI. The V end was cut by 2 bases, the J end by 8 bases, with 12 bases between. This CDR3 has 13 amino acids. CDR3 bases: TGTGCCAGCAGTGAATCCCTTAGTTCAGGCTACACCTTC. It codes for CASSESLSSGYTF.

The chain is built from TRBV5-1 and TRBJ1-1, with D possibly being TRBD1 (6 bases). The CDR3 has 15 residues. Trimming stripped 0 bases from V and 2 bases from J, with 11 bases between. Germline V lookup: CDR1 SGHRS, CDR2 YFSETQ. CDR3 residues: CASSLGQAVNTEAFF. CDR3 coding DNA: TGCGCCAGCAGCTTGGGACAGGCAGTTAACACTGAAGCTTTCTTT.

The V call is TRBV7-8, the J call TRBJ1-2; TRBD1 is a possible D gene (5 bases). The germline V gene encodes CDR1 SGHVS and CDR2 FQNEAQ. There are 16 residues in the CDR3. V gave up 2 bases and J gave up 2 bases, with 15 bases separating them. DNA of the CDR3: TGTGCCAGCAGCTTAATGAGGACAACGGGGAACTATGGCTACACCTTC. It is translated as CASSLMRTTGNYGYTF. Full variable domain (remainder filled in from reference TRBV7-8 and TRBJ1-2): GAGVSQSPRYKVAKRGQDVALRCDPISGHVSLFWYQQALGQGPEFLTYFQNEAQLDKSGLPSDRFFAERPEGSVSTLKIQRTQQEDSAVYLCASSLMRTTGNYGYTFGSGTRLTVV.

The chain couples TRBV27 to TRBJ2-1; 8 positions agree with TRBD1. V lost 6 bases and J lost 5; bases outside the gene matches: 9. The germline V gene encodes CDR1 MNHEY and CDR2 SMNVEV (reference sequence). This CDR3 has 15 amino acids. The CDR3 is CASRPYETGDNEQFF. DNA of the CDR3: TGTGCCAGCAGGCCATACGAGACAGGGGACAATGAGCAGTTCTTC.

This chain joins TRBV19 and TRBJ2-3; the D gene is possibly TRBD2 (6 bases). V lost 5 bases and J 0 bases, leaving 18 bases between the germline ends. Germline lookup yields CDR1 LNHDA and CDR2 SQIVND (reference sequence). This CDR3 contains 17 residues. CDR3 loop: CASSAGLGRSSTDTQYF. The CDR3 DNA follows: TGTGCCAGTAGTGCGGGATTGGGGCGATCTAGCACAGATACGCAGTATTTT.

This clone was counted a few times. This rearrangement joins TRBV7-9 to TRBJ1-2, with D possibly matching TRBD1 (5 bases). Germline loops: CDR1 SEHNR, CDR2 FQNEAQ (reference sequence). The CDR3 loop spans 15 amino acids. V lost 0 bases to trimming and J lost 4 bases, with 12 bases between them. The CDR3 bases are TGTGCCAGCAGCTTAGCTAGTATAGGGACCTATGGCTACACCTTC. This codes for CASSLASIGTYGYTF.

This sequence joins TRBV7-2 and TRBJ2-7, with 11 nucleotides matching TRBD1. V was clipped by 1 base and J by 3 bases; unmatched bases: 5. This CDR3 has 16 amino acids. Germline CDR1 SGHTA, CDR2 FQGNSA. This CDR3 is CASSLERTGGGYEQYF. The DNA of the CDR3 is TGTGCCAGCAGCTTAGAGAGGACAGGGGGCGGCTACGAGCAGTACTTC.

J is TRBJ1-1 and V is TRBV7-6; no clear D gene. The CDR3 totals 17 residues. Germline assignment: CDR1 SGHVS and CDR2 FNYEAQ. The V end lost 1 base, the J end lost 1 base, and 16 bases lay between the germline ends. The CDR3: CASSLDPVLLGNTEAFF. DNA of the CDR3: TGTGCCAGCAGCTTAGACCCGGTACTATTGGGGAACACTGAAGCTTTCTTT.

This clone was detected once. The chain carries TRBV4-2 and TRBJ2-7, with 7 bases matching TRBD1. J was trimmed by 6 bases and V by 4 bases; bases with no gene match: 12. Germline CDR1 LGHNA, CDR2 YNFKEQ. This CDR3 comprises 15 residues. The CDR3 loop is CASSPLRDSSVEQYF. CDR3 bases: TGTGCCAGCAGCCCCTTACGGGACAGTTCGGTCGAGCAGTACTTC.